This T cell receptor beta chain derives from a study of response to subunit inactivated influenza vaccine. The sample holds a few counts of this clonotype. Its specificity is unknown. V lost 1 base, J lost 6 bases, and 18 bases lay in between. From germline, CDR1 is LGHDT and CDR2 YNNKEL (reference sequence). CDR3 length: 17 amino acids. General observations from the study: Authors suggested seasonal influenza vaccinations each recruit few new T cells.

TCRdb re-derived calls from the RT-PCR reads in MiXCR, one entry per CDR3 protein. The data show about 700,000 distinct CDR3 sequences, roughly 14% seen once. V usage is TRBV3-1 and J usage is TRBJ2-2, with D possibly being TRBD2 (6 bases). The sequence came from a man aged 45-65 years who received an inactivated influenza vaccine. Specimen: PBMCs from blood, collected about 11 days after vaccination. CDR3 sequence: CASSQVIRAGISGELFF. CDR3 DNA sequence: TGTGCCAGCAGCCAAGTCATCAGAGCGGGTATTTCCGGGGAGCTGTTTTTT.